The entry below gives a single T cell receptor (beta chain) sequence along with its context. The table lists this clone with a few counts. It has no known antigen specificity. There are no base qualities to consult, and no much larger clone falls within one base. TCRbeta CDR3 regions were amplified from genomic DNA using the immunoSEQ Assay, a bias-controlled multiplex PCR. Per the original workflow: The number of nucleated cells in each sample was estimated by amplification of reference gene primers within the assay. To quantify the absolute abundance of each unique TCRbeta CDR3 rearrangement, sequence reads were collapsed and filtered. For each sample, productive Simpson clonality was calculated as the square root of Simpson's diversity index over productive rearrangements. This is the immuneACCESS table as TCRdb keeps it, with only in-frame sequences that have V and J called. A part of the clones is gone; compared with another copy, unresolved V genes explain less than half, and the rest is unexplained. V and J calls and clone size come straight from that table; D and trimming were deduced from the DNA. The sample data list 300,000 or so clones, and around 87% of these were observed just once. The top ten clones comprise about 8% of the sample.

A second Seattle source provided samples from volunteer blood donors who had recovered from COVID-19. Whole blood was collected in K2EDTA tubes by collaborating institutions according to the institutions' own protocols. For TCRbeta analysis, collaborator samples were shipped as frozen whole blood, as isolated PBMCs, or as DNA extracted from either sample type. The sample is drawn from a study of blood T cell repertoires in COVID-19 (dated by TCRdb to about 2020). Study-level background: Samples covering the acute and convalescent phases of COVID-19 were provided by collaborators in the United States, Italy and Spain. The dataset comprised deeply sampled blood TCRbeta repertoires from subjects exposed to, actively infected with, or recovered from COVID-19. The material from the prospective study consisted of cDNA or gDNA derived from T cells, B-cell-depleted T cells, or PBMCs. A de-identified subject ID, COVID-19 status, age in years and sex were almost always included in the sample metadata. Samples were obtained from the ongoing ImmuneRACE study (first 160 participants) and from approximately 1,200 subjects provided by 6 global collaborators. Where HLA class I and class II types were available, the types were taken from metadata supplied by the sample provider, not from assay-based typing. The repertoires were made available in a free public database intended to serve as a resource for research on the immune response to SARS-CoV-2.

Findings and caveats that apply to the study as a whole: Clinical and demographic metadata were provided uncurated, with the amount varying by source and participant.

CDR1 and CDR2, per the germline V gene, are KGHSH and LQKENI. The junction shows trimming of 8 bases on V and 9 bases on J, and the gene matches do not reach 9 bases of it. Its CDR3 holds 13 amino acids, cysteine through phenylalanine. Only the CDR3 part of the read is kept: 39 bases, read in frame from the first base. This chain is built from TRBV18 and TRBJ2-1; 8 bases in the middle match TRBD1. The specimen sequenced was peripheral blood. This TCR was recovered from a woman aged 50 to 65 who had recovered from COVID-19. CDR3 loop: CASALDRASEQFF. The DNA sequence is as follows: TGTGCCAGCGCGCTGGACAGGGCAAGTGAGCAGTTCTTC.